This T cell receptor beta chain was identified in a study of chemoradiotherapy in HPV16-positive cancers. As for the study in general: Candidate HPV-specific clones and shared TCR motifs came from a couple of HPV16-positive patients. Study outcomes and limitations: Candidate HPV-specific clones and E7-related TCR motifs grew in tumor during treatment.

Concerning this clone itself: Its antigen is unidentified.

The CDR3 runs to 13 residues. The germline CDR1 and CDR2 sequences are WNHNN and SYGVQD (reference sequence). Trimming took 7 bases from V and 4 from J, leaving 10 bases between them. Libraries were prepared by immunoSEQ multiplex PCR; TCRdb keeps only in-frame clonotypes and omits some of them. The sample holds 9,500 to 15,000 clones, 90% seen once. Repertoires were sampled repeatedly during chemoradiotherapy. The sequence derives from a human donor with HPV-associated anogenital cancer. The material was obtained from a patient who underwent chemoradiotherapy. The genes are TRBV10-1 and TRBJ2-2; the D gene is possibly TRBD1 (6 bases). In DNA form, the CDR3 reads TGCGCCAGCACAGGGGATAGCACCGGGGAGCTGTTTTTT. Protein sequence: CASTGDSTGELFF.